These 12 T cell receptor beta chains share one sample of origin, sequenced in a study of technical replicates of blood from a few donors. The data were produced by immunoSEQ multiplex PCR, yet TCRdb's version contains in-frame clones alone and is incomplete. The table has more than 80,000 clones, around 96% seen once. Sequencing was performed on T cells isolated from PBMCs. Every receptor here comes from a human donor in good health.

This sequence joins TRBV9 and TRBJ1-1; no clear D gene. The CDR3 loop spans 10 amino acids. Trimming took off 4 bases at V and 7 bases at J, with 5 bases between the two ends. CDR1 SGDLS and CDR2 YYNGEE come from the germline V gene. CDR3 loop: CASSSVEAFF. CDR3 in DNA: TGTGCCAGCAGCTCCGTTGAAGCTTTCTTT.

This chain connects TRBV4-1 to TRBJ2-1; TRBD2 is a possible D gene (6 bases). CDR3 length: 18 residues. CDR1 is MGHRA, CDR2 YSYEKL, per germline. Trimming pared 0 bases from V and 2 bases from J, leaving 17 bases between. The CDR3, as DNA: TGCGCCAGCAGCCAAGACCCCCCGGCGCGGGATGCCTACAATGAGCAGTTCTTC. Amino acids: CASSQDPPARDAYNEQFF.

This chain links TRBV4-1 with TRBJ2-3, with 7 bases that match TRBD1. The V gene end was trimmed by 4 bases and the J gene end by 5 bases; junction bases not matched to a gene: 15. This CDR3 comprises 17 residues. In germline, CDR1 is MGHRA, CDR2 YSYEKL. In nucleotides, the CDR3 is TGCGCCAGCAGCCGAGAGGGGAGACAGGGACAAGGAGATACGCAGTATTTT. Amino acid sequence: CASSREGRQGQGDTQYF.

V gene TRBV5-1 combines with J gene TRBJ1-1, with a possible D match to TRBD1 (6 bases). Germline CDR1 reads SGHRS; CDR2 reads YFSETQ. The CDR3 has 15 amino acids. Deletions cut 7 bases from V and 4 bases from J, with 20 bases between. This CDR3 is CASRNKTGMRTEAFF. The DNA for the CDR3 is TGCGCCAGCCGAAACAAAACAGGGATGCGCACTGAAGCTTTCTTT.

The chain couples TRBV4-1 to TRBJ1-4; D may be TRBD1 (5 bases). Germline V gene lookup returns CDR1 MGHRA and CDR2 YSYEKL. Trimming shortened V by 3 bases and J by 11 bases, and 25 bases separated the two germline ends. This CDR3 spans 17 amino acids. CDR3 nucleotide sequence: TGCGCCAGCAGCCATTTCCCGACCCTAATGCAGGGATGGAAACTGTTTTTT. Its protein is CASSHFPTLMQGWKLFF.

The CDR3 region is CAISDYIYGYTF. CDR3 nucleotides: TGTGCCATCAGTGACTATATCTATGGCTACACCTTC. The chain employs TRBV10-3 and TRBJ1-2; no clear D. This CDR3 has 12 residues. Germline CDR1 reads ENHRY; CDR2 reads SYGVKD. Trimming stripped 3 bases from V and 4 bases from J, with 6 bases between.

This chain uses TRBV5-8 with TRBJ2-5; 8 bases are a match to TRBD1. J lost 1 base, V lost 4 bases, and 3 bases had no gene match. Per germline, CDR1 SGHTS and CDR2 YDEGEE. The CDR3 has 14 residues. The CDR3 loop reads CASSGGTGQETQYF. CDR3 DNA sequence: TGTGCCAGCAGCGGAGGGACAGGCCAAGAGACCCAGTACTTC.

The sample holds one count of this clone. DNA for the CDR3: TGCGCCAGCAGCCCAGCGGGAGGTCTTAATGAGCAGTTCTTC. Residues: CASSPAGGLNEQFF. V gene TRBV10-1 combines with J gene TRBJ2-1; TRBD2 agrees at 9 bases. The junction had 7 bases not matched to a gene; V was cut back by 6 bases and J by 7 bases. The CDR3 runs to 14 residues. Per germline, CDR1 WNHNN and CDR2 SYGVQD (reference sequence).

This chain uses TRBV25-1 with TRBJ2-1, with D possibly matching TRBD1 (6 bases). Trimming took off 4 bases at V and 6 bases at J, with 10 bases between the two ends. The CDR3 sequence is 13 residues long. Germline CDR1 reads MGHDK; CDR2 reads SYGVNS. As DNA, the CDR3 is TGTGCCAGCAGTGGACAGGCTATCAATGAGCAGTTCTTC. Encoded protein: CASSGQAINEQFF.

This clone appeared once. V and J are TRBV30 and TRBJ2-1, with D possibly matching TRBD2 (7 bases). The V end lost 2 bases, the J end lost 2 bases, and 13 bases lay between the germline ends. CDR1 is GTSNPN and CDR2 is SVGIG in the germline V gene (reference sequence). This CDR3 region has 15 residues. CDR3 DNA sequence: TGTGCCTGGAGTATGGGAGGGGGGACCTACAATGAGCAGTTCTTC. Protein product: CAWSMGGGTYNEQFF.

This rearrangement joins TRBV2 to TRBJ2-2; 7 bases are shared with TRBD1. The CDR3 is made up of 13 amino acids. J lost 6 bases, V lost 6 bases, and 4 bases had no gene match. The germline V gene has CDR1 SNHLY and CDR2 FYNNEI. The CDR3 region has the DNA TGTGCCAGCAGACAGGGGATGGCCGGGGAGCTGTTTTTT. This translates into CASRQGMAGELFF.

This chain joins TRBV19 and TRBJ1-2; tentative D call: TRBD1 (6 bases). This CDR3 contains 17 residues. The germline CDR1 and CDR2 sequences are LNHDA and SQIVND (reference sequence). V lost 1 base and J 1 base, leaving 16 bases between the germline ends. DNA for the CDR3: TGTGCCAGTAGTATAGTTCCTACAGGGAGTGTTAACTATGGCTACACCTTC. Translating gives CASSIVPTGSVNYGYTF.